Listed below are T cell receptor beta chains from one sample, sequenced in a study of cytomegalovirus exposure and HLA in healthy donors. Repertoires were generated with immunoSEQ multiplex PCR, while TCRdb's copy carries only in-frame clones and drops some. The listing records roughly 190,000 clones. Sequences were obtained from PBMCs. The receptors were gathered from a woman aged 18-29 years in good health and CMV-seropositive. CDR3s include the opening cysteine and the closing phenylalanine or tryptophan. Each record gives: V gene, D gene, J gene, CDR3 DNA, CDR3 protein. D genes are given only for firm matches.

V: TRBV5-1; D: NA; J: TRBJ1-6; DNA: TGCGCCAGCAGCGGCCAGGGGACGGAAGAATCACCCCTCCACTTT; CDR3: CASSGQGTEESPLHF
V: TRBV13; D: NA; J: TRBJ2-7; DNA: TGTGCCAGCAGCACCCACCGACACTGGGAGCAGTACTTC; CDR3: CASSTHRHWEQYF
V: TRBV10-3; D: NA; J: TRBJ1-4; DNA: TGTGCCATCAGTGAGGGGGAGGAGCGAGAAAAACTGTTTTTT; CDR3: CAISEGEEREKLFF
V: TRBV5-4; D: NA; J: TRBJ1-2; DNA: TGTGCCAGCAGCTTGGGGGATGAGAGGGTGTTAAGCGGCTACACCTTC; CDR3: CASSLGDERVLSGYTF
V: TRBV6-1; D: NA; J: TRBJ2-3; DNA: TGTGCCAGCAGTGACCGAGGAAGGTTAGCTAGCACAGATACGCAGTATTTT; CDR3: CASSDRGRLASTDTQYF
V: TRBV7-2; D: NA; J: TRBJ1-3; DNA: TGTGCCAGCAGCAGGGGAGGGTCTGGAAACACCATATATTTT; CDR3: CASSRGGSGNTIYF
V: TRBV7-9; D: NA; J: TRBJ2-5; DNA: TGTGCCAGCAGCTTACAGGGGTCTTGGGGATACCAAGAGACCCAGTACTTC; CDR3: CASSLQGSWGYQETQYF
V: TRBV6-1; D: NA; J: TRBJ1-5; DNA: TGTGCCAGCAGTGACAGGGTGAATCAGCCCCAGCATTTT; CDR3: CASSDRVNQPQHF
V: TRBV6-6; D: TRBD1; J: TRBJ2-5; DNA: TGTGCCAGCAGCTCAACTCGACAGGGCGGAGAGACCCAGTACTTC; CDR3: CASSSTRQGGETQYF
V: TRBV13; D: TRBD2; J: TRBJ2-5; DNA: TGTGCCAGCAGCCATACTAGCGGGAGGGCCGAGACCCAAGAGACCCAGTACTTC; CDR3: CASSHTSGRAETQETQYF
V: TRBV30; D: NA; J: TRBJ1-4; DNA: TGTGCCTGGAGCGAACAGGGCGATGAAAAACTGTTTTTT; CDR3: CAWSEQGDEKLFF
V: TRBV10-3; D: TRBD2; J: TRBJ2-3; DNA: TGTGCCATCGGCGGGACTAGCGCAGATACGCAGTATTTT; CDR3: CAIGGTSADTQYF
V: TRBV18; D: NA; J: TRBJ2-3; DNA: TGTGCCAGCTCACCCCCGACGGGGGGCACAGATACGCAGTATTTT; CDR3: CASSPPTGGTDTQYF
V: TRBV29-1; D: NA; J: TRBJ2-1; DNA: TGCAGCGGGGGGGAGAAGGTCTACAATGAGCAGTTCTTC; CDR3: CSGGEKVYNEQFF
V: TRBV27; D: NA; J: TRBJ1-2; DNA: TGTGCCAGCAGTCCACAGGATGGCTACACCTTC; CDR3: CASSPQDGYTF
V: TRBV2; D: NA; J: TRBJ2-2; DNA: TGTGCCAGCAGGTTTGACGGGAGCGCCGGGGAGCTGTTTTTT; CDR3: CASRFDGSAGELFF
V: TRBV19; D: NA; J: TRBJ1-1; DNA: TGTGCCAGTAGTATGGGTTTGGGCATGAACACTGAAGCTTTCTTT; CDR3: CASSMGLGMNTEAFF
V: TRBV5-1; D: NA; J: TRBJ1-6; DNA: TGCGCCAGCAGCTTGGGACGGGGAAATTCACCCCTCCACTTT; CDR3: CASSLGRGNSPLHF
V: TRBV15; D: TRBD1; J: TRBJ2-7; DNA: TGTGCCACCAGCAGAATGGGACAGAAGAATACCTACGAGCGGTACTTC; CDR3: CATSRMGQKNTYERYF
V: TRBV11-2; D: TRBD1; J: TRBJ2-7; DNA: TGTGCCAGCAGCTTCCGGGACAGGGTAAACGAGCAGTACTTC; CDR3: CASSFRDRVNEQYF
V: TRBV10-3; D: TRBD1; J: TRBJ1-2; DNA: TGTGCCATCAAAGGGACAGGGGGCGATGGCTACACCTTC; CDR3: CAIKGTGGDGYTF
V: TRBV6-1; D: TRBD2; J: TRBJ2-5; DNA: TGTGCCAGCAGTGAAGGGCTGGTTAGCGGGGGGGCAGGAGAGACCCAGTACTTC; CDR3: CASSEGLVSGGAGETQYF
V: TRBV13; D: NA; J: TRBJ1-6; DNA: TGTGCCAGCAGCTTAGGTGCAGGGCCTAACTATAATTCACCCCTCCACTTT; CDR3: CASSLGAGPNYNSPLHF
V: TRBV7-9; D: TRBD2; J: TRBJ2-3; DNA: TGTGCCAGCAGCTTACGGATCGGGGGGAGCACAGATACGCAGTATTTT; CDR3: CASSLRIGGSTDTQYF
V: TRBV19; D: TRBD2; J: TRBJ2-1; DNA: TGTGCCAGTAGCCGGACTAGCGGGGGGGTTGGTGAGCAGTTCTTC; CDR3: CASSRTSGGVGEQFF
V: TRBV7-3; D: TRBD1; J: TRBJ2-1; DNA: TGTGCCAGCAGCTTGGACAGGGAGAATGAGCAGTTCTTC; CDR3: CASSLDRENEQFF
V: TRBV5-6; D: TRBD1; J: TRBJ2-5; DNA: TGTGCCAGCAGCTTGGTGGACAGGGGGCCGGAGACCCAGTACTTC; CDR3: CASSLVDRGPETQYF
V: TRBV30; D: NA; J: TRBJ1-5; DNA: TGTGCCTGGAGTGTACCCCAACAGGGAAGGGGTCAGCCCCAGCATTTT; CDR3: CAWSVPQQGRGQPQHF
V: TRBV4-2; D: NA; J: TRBJ2-3; DNA: TGTGCCAGCAGCCAAGAGTCCTCCACACCCACAGATACGCAGTATTTT; CDR3: CASSQESSTPTDTQYF
V: TRBV19; D: NA; J: TRBJ2-5; DNA: TGTGCCAGTAGTACACCACAGGGAGGGGCAGAGACCCAGTACTTC; CDR3: CASSTPQGGAETQYF
V: TRBV27; D: NA; J: TRBJ1-1; DNA: TGTGCCAGTTCTCTTACGTACAGACAGAACACTGAAGCTTTCTTT; CDR3: CASSLTYRQNTEAFF
V: TRBV6-5; D: NA; J: TRBJ2-5; DNA: TGTGCCAGCAGTTACACTCCCGGGATTGCGATGGAGACCCAGTACTTC; CDR3: CASSYTPGIAMETQYF
V: TRBV11-2; D: TRBD1; J: TRBJ1-3; DNA: TGTGCCAGCAGACCTGGGACAGGGGGGAACTCTGGAAACACCATATATTTT; CDR3: CASRPGTGGNSGNTIYF
V: TRBV11-2; D: NA; J: TRBJ1-3; DNA: TGTGCCAGCAGCTCCGGACAGTCCTTCTCTGGAAACACCATATATTTT; CDR3: CASSSGQSFSGNTIYF
V: TRBV2; D: TRBD1; J: TRBJ1-4; DNA: TGTGCCAGCAGCCGACCCACAGGGGAGGACGAAAAACTGTTTTTT; CDR3: CASSRPTGEDEKLFF
V: TRBV5-1; D: TRBD2; J: TRBJ2-3; DNA: TGCGCCAGCAGCTCCGGACTAGCGGGCACCCTGTCGGATACGCAGTATTTT; CDR3: CASSSGLAGTLSDTQYF
V: TRBV6-1; D: NA; J: TRBJ1-5; DNA: TGTGCCAGCAGTGTCCGACAGCCCAATCAGCCCCAGCATTTT; CDR3: CASSVRQPNQPQHF
V: TRBV25-1; D: NA; J: TRBJ2-7; DNA: TGTGCCACCCTCGTACAGGAGCAGTACTTC; CDR3: CATLVQEQYF
V: TRBV7-9; D: NA; J: TRBJ1-1; DNA: TGTGCCAGCAGCTTAATTGCGGGGATGAACACTGAAGCTTTCTTT; CDR3: CASSLIAGMNTEAFF
V: TRBV7-6; D: NA; J: TRBJ2-1; DNA: TGTGCCAGCAGCCGTGGGGGACGGGGGATCAATGAGCAGTTCTTC; CDR3: CASSRGGRGINEQFF
V: TRBV5-1; D: TRBD1; J: TRBJ1-2; DNA: TGCGCCAGCAGCTTGGAGGGACAGATGTATGGCTACACCTTC; CDR3: CASSLEGQMYGYTF
V: TRBV11-3; D: TRBD2; J: TRBJ2-3; DNA: TGTGCCAGCAGCCCACTAGCGGGGGTTCCCACAGATACGCAGTATTTT; CDR3: CASSPLAGVPTDTQYF